Given below is one T cell receptor beta chain in context. This clonotype was counted many times. The antigen this receptor binds is unknown. No base quality values were provided; no much bigger clone lies one nucleotide off. In light of the paper, this sample's time point label describes: newly diagnosed GD, antithyroid drugs for less than 3 months. For both TCR sequencing and RNA sequencing, RNA was extracted from PBMCs in TRIzol. The diagnosis of Graves' disease followed American Thyroid Association guidelines. Recruitment of patients was carried out at an endocrinology department in Xi'an, China. Each patient gave approximately 9.7 milliliters of peripheral blood, collected in an EDTA anticoagulant tube. PBMCs were isolated by Ficoll Paque Plus density gradient separation without further T cell sorting. RNA quality was checked with an Agilent 2100 Bioanalyzer and agarose gel, and concentration with a NanoDrop 2000.

The cysteine opens and the phenylalanine closes a CDR3 of 13 amino acids. Only the CDR3 region is kept as DNA, spanning 39 bases read in frame from base 1. V is trimmed back by 6 bases and J by 9 bases, and the junction contains 3 bases that no gene match accounts for. Libraries came from multiplex PCR. Sequenced using an Illumina HiSeq 4000. iRepertoire HTBI primers and Arm-PCR amplification of CDR3 regions were used to construct TCR beta libraries. Before sequencing, the PCR products underwent gel purification. Per the authors' processing: Gene usage analysis of CDR3 amino acid clonotypes used the approximately 62 TRBV and about 14 TRBJ segments found across samples. COPE and FqMerger were used to merge the filtered high-quality paired reads into contigs. BLAST was used to align contigs to IMGT TRBV, TRBD and TRBJ reference genes, with CDR3 defined following IMGT. Clonotypes above 0.1% frequency were classified as highly expanded clones. Shannon entropy served as the measure of repertoire diversity, while the Gini coefficient captured V-J evenness. Clonotypes shared by more than one individual were considered public. In TCRdb, the public reads were trimmed at Q25 with fastp and aligned with MiXCR, with productive beta chains retained. When rows share a CDR3 protein, they turn into one entry using the most common DNA and genes. TCRdb's processing, not the study's, gives the V and J calls here. Across this sample there are 530,000 or so distinct CDR3 sequences, with roughly 14% seen only once. Together, the top ten hold approximately 9.3% of the sample.

This entry is derived from a study of regulatory T cells in long-lasting Graves disease (dated by TCRdb to the early 2020s). Broadly, across the study: Patients with newly diagnosed Graves' disease had been on antithyroid drugs for under 3 months. Patients with persistent Graves' disease were compared with patients with newly diagnosed Graves' disease using TCR sequencing and RNA sequencing of peripheral blood. The study was registered as a clinical trial and conducted in China. A total of roughly 35 samples underwent TCR sequencing: around 13 from persistent and roughly 20 from newly diagnosed Graves' disease patients. Study-wide findings and limitations: TRBV28, TRBJ1-2 and TRBJ2-5 were preferentially used in persistent disease, while TRBV20-1 and TRBJ2-1 were favored in newly diagnosed disease. Sequencing and analysis were restricted to the TCR beta chain. Compared with newly diagnosed patients, persistent Graves' disease patients had lower TCR Shannon entropy and fewer highly expanded clones, which suggests clonal expansion. Patients with persistent disease shared more public clonotypes (around 2,500) than newly diagnosed patients did (around 1,000). As a limitation, the authors acknowledged that the small sample size may reduce accuracy. Only peripheral blood was studied, because thyroid tissue, the primary lesion, was inaccessible.

These same data were also listed under a study on T cells in Graves' hyperthyroidism and ophthalmopathy. The second study reports: A patient counted as having stable Graves' hyperthyroidism if no progression to ophthalmopathy occurred over 18 months of follow-up. Hyperthyroidism patients were newly diagnosed, had a disease duration of under 2 months, and were aged 18 to 65 years. Any patient with an uncontrolled infection, another autoimmune disease, pregnancy or lactation was excluded. Clinical symptoms, serum thyroxine and TRAb, thyroid ultrasound, and orbital computed tomography formed the basis for the diagnoses. For the first round of RT-PCR on the TCR CDR3, the HTBI primer set was used together with the Qiagen OneStep RT-PCR kit. Most expanded thyroid clonotypes (frequency above 0.001) were also detected in blood, a finding suggesting that blood repertoires may reflect thyroid immune responses. In cross-validation, a model built on a 13 V-J signature told ophthalmopathy apart from stable hyperthyroidism with approximately 90% sensitivity and about 81% specificity, and in testing the same model reached 80%/75%. In validation, the model predicted progression to ophthalmopathy with approximately 69% sensitivity and over 72% specificity, a median of around six months before onset. A discovery cohort of around 100 patients, approximately 45 with Graves' ophthalmopathy and 55 to 60 with stable Graves' hyperthyroidism, was used to find distinguishing TCR V-J signatures. Whether ophthalmopathy could be predicted prospectively was tested in an independent validation cohort made up of fewer than 20 hyperthyroidism patients plus 17 patients who later progressed to ophthalmopathy. The 75 to 100 discovery patients were randomly split 7:3 into training and test sets. In about 6 Graves' hyperthyroidism patients, the study also compared T-cell repertoires from thyroid tissue with T-cell repertoires from blood. After sampling, hyperthyroidism patients received methimazole starting at 30 mg daily, and ophthalmopathy patients received high-dose intravenous methylprednisolone. The libraries were constructed in a second round of multiplex PCR and then size-selected and purified. Paired-end sequencing of the libraries was performed with 100 bp reads on an Illumina HiSeq2000. SOAPnuke was used to process the raw data, throwing out any read that contained adapters or uncalled bases, had a mean Phred below 15, or lacked an exact constant-primer or identifier match. COPE v1.2.5 was used to merge high-quality paired reads, and clonotypes were defined as unique nucleotide sequences. MiTCR v1.1 was used to align clonotypes to the IMGT TRBV, TRBD and TRBJ reference segments. The analysis included only V-J combinations with a frequency above 0.0001, which together covered roughly 99% of the repertoires. The TCS score was defined as the ratio of F50 (clonal expansion) to E x V (chaos), calculated using BLOSUM62-based TCRdist between CDR3 peptides within each V-J. Welch's t-statistics and random forest reduced 500 to 550 V-J features to roughly 13, which were used in a naive Bayes classifier (R e1071). Sample size was not statistically predetermined, and blinding of investigators to group allocation was not performed. The paper reports TCR Vbeta CDR3 sequencing of roughly 140 peripheral blood samples: over 40 ophthalmopathy, some 80 hyperthyroidism and 17 progressor patients.

The material was peripheral blood mononuclear cells (PBMCs), obtained at new diagnosis, from a patient treated with antithyroid drugs. The chain is made from TRBV12-3 or TRBV12-4 and TRBJ1-6; 9 middle bases align to TRBD1. This TCR was sampled from a man between 25 and 39 years old with Graves disease. Donor details come from another sample of the same person, matched by shared clones. CDR3 protein: CASRDRGGSPLHF. The DNA sequence is TGTGCCAGCAGGGACAGGGGTGGTTCACCCCTCCACTTT.